This TCR beta chain was identified in a study of cytomegalovirus exposure and HLA in healthy donors. Study outcomes and limitations: Many donors carried some public TCRs, although rarity characterized most TCR sequences. CMV serostatus stood as the only immune exposure information on hand. The listing of fewer than 200 TCR beta chains classed them as cytomegalovirus-associated.

The PCR ran on 60 Vbeta and 13 Jbeta primers. Original processing methods: Roughly 11 million shared chains were among the 80 million or so unique TCR beta chains that a later analysis counted. Produced via immunoSEQ multiplex PCR; TCRdb's table is partial and in-frame only. V and J calls and clone size come straight from that table; D and trimming were deduced from the DNA. The sample yields about 83,000 clones, roughly 79% seen once. As regards this clone: Antigen unknown.

This CDR3 is built from 15 residues. The ends lost 1 base at V and 5 bases at J; junction bases unmatched: 5. Per germline, CDR1 SGHVS and CDR2 FQNEAQ. The rearrangement links TRBV7-8 to TRBJ1-5; 7 bases line up with TRBD1. Sequencing was carried out using PBMCs. The sequence derives from a man aged 18 to 30 in good health and CMV-seropositive. DNA of the CDR3: TGTGCCAGCAGCTTAGAAGACAGGGAGTATCAGCCCCAGCATTTT. It is translated as CASSLEDREYQPQHF.